The 19 T cell receptor beta chains in this list originate from one sample, sequenced in a study of response to subunit inactivated influenza vaccine. TCRdb re-analysed the RT-PCR reads in MiXCR, keeping a single row per CDR3 protein. The table has hundreds of thousands of distinct CDR3 sequences, approximately 15% seen once. Sequenced here: PBMCs from blood, sampled around 15 days before vaccination. The receptors shown here come from a man aged 45 to 65 who received an inactivated influenza vaccine.

There are a few counts of this clonotype. The rearrangement joins TRBV12-3 or TRBV12-4 to TRBJ2-7, with 12 bases identical to TRBD1. The CDR3 is made up of 13 amino acids. V gave up 6 bases and J gave up 9 bases; unmatched junction bases: 6. DNA of the CDR3: TGTGCCAGCAGCCCGGGACAGGGGGCCGGGCAGTACTTC. As protein: CASSPGQGAGQYF.

This rearrangement joins TRBV4-2 to TRBJ2-3, with TRBD1 matching over 7 bases. Trimming removed 0 bases from V and 4 bases from J; junction bases left unmatched: 7. The V gene's germline CDR1 is LGHNA and CDR2 YNFKEQ. The CDR3 contains 16 residues. CDR3 loop: CASSQDATGISDTQYF. The CDR3 DNA reads as TGTGCCAGCAGCCAAGATGCGACAGGGATATCAGATACGCAGTATTTT.

CDR3 DNA sequence: TGCGCCAGCAGCCAAGATGCACGAAACACCATATATTTT. The encoded protein is CASSQDARNTIYF. The chain is built from TRBV4-1 and TRBJ1-3; D gene uncertain. The V gene lost 0 bases and the J gene lost 5 bases, with 5 bases spanning the gap. CDR1 is MGHRA, CDR2 YSYEKL, per germline. This CDR3 is built from 13 residues.

This clonotype has a handful of counts. This chain links TRBV12-3 or TRBV12-4 with TRBJ1-1; tentative D call: TRBD1 (5 bases). The V and J ends lost 6 bases and 5 bases respectively, with 16 bases between them. This CDR3 region has 14 residues. CDR3 protein: CASRVGTVMTEAFF. The CDR3 nucleotides read TGTGCCAGCAGGGTCGGGACGGTCATGACTGAAGCTTTCTTT.

This clonotype was found a few times. The V and J genes are TRBV27 and TRBJ2-3, with 9 bases aligning to TRBD1. The CDR3 extends over 12 amino acids. V gave up 4 bases and J gave up 14 bases; unmatched junction bases: 7. Germline V gene sequence: CDR1 MNHEY, CDR2 SMNVEV (reference sequence). CDR3 DNA sequence: TGTGCCAGCAGTTCCTGGGGACAGGGTTGGTATTTT. Translated: CASSSWGQGWYF.

This clonotype has a count of ten or more. This chain joins TRBV12-3 or TRBV12-4 and TRBJ2-1, with TRBD2 matching 9 bases. V trimming: 8 bases; J trimming: 1 base; junction bases outside the gene matches: 6. The CDR3 consists of 15 residues. CDR3: CASGRGGYSYNEQFF. The CDR3 nucleotides are TGTGCCAGCGGGCGGGGGGGGTATTCCTACAATGAGCAGTTCTTC.

This clonotype has only a few counts. V and J are TRBV6-5 and TRBJ1-2, with a weak D call TRBD1 (6 bases). Between the trimmed V and J ends, which lost 4 bases and 6 bases, there was a span of 18 bases. This CDR3 region has 15 residues. Germline CDR1 MNHEY, CDR2 SVGAGI. The CDR3 DNA follows: TGTGCCAGCAGTTGGCGGACAGCCCTCGTGGATGGCTACACCTTC. The encoded protein is CASSWRTALVDGYTF.

There are a few counts of this clonotype. The V call is TRBV20-1, the J call TRBJ2-3; perhaps D is TRBD1 or TRBD2 (6 bases each). Deletions cut 1 base from V and 2 bases from J, with 25 bases between. The CDR3 loop spans 19 amino acids. In germline, CDR1 is DFQATT, CDR2 SNEGSKA (reference sequence). Written as DNA, the CDR3 is TGCAGTGCTAGAGCTCACCCCAAATCCTCGGGGGCCGTCACAGATACGCAGTATTTT. It is translated as CSARAHPKSSGAVTDTQYF.

This clonotype was counted a few times. V usage is TRBV6-2 or TRBV6-3 and J usage is TRBJ1-2; no reliable D call. The CDR3 consists of 16 residues. V dropped 6 bases and J dropped 8 bases, with 25 bases sitting between them. Germline V gene sequence: CDR1 MNHEY, CDR2 SVGEGT. The CDR3 coding sequence is TGTGCCAGCAGCTCCCTCACCGTTGGCACGGTGATCGGCTACACCTTC. This gives the protein CASSSLTVGTVIGYTF.

This clonotype showed up just a few times. This chain links TRBV29-1 with TRBJ2-3, with 8 bases identical to TRBD2. V dropped 4 bases and J dropped 0; count of bases not matched to a gene: 3. This CDR3 is 14 amino acids long. Germline assignment: CDR1 SQVTM and CDR2 ANQGSEA. The DNA of the CDR3 is TGCAGCGTTGGGGTAGCGGGGAGCACAGATACGCAGTATTTT. This sequence encodes CSVGVAGSTDTQYF.

This sequence joins TRBV5-5 and TRBJ2-7, with TRBD2 matching 7 bases. CDR1 SGHKS and CDR2 YYEKEE come from the germline V gene (reference sequence). This CDR3 has 16 residues. J gave up 2 bases and V 4 bases, and 12 bases lay outside the gene matches. The CDR3 spells CASSMGGLPGAYEQYF. The DNA for the CDR3 is TGTGCCAGCAGCATGGGGGGGTTACCAGGAGCCTACGAGCAGTACTTC.

The chain recombines TRBV6-1 with TRBJ1-2; TRBD1 agrees at 10 bases. The CDR3 sequence is 13 residues long. The V gene end was trimmed by 10 bases and the J gene end by 7 bases; junction bases not matched to a gene: 9. Germline V gives CDR1 MNHNS, CDR2 SASEGT. CDR3 sequence: CATKTGGIFGYTF. CDR3 nucleotides: TGTGCCACAAAGACAGGGGGCATTTTTGGCTACACCTTC.

The rearrangement links TRBV6-2 or TRBV6-3 to TRBJ2-5, with TRBD1 matching 7 bases. The CDR3 is 15 amino acids. The germline gives CDR1 MNHEY, CDR2 SVGEGT. V dropped 5 bases and J dropped 5; count of bases not matched to a gene: 11. CDR3 residues: CASSHPRGREETQYF. The CDR3 bases are TGTGCCAGCAGTCACCCGAGGGGGCGCGAGGAGACCCAGTACTTC.

This clonotype has only a few counts. The genes are TRBV20-1 and TRBJ1-2; no definite D call. CDR1 and CDR2 from the germline V gene are DFQATT and SNEGSKA (reference sequence). Trimming left V 5 bases short and J 2 bases short, with 15 bases between. The CDR3 is 14 amino acids. The CDR3 spells CSAGAREVNYGYTF. DNA of the CDR3: TGCAGTGCTGGCGCCCGGGAGGTAAACTATGGCTACACCTTC.

This clonotype was detected ten times or more. The chain couples TRBV28 to TRBJ1-1, with D maybe TRBD1 (6 bases). CDR3 length: 13 residues. The V and J ends lost 7 bases and 5 bases respectively, with 14 bases between them. Per germline, CDR1 MDHEN and CDR2 SYDVKM. CDR3 DNA sequence: TGTGCCAGCACCCGGGGGCGAGGTACTGAAGCTTTCTTT. Protein product: CASTRGRGTEAFF.

The rearrangement uses TRBV5-1 and TRBJ2-1, with 7 positions matching TRBD1. The CDR3 is made up of 15 amino acids. Trimming cost V 4 bases and J 3 bases; bases outside gene matches: 7. Germline V CDR1 and CDR2: SGHRS, YFSETQ. CDR3 sequence (DNA): TGCGCCAGCAGCCTTGGGGACAGCCTCTACAATGAGCAGTTCTTC. Residues: CASSLGDSLYNEQFF.

This clonotype came up a few times. The chain recombines TRBV30 with TRBJ1-5; the match to TRBD1 covers 11 bases. CDR3 length: 15 residues. The V gene end was trimmed by 2 bases and the J gene end by 5 bases; junction bases not matched to a gene: 5. Germline V gives CDR1 GTSNPN, CDR2 SVGIG (reference sequence). CDR3 sequence (DNA): TGTGCCTGGAGTATCGGACAGGGGGCCTATCAGCCCCAGCATTTT. This sequence encodes CAWSIGQGAYQPQHF.

This clonotype appeared a few times. The chain combines TRBV18 with TRBJ1-2, with 10 bases aligning to TRBD1. CDR1 is KGHSH and CDR2 is LQKENI in the germline V gene. The CDR3 contains 15 residues. V lost 2 bases to trimming and J lost 7 bases; unmatched junction nucleotides: 7. CDR3 nucleotide sequence: TGTGCCAGCTCACCAACCGGGACAGGGGATATTGGCTACACCTTC. Its translation: CASSPTGTGDIGYTF.

The chain employs TRBV15 and TRBJ2-5; TRBD2 aligns across 8 bases. With 2 bases clipped from V and 2 bases from J, the junction kept 1 base outside the gene matches. The CDR3 loop spans 14 amino acids. Germline CDR1 LNHNV, CDR2 YYDKDF (reference sequence). The CDR3 is CATSRPSGQETQYF. Here the CDR3 DNA reads TGTGCCACCAGCAGACCTAGCGGGCAAGAGACCCAGTACTTC. The full variable domain, rest sourced from reference TRBV15 and TRBJ2-5, is DAMVIQNPRYQVTQFGKPVTLSCSQTLNHNVMYWYQQKSSQAPKLLFHYYDKDFNNEADTPDNFQSRRPNTSFCFLDIRSPGLGDTAMYLCATSRPSGQETQYFGPGTRLLVL.